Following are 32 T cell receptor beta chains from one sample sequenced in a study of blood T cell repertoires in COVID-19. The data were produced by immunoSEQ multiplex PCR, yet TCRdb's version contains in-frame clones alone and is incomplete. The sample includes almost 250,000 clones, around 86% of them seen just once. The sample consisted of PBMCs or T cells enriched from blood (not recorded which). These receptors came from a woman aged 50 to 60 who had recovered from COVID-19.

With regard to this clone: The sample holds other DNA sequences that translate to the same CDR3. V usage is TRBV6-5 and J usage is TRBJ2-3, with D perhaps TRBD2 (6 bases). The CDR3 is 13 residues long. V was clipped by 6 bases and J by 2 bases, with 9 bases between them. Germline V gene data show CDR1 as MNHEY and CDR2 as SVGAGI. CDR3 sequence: CASRRDFTDTQYF. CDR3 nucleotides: TGTGCCAGCAGAAGGGACTTCACAGATACGCAGTATTTT.

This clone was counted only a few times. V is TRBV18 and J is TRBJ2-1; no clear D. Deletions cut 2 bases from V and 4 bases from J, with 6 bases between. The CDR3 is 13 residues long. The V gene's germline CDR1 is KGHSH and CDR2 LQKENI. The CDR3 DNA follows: TGTGCCAGCTCACCAGCGGCTTACAATGAGCAGTTCTTC. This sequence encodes CASSPAAYNEQFF.

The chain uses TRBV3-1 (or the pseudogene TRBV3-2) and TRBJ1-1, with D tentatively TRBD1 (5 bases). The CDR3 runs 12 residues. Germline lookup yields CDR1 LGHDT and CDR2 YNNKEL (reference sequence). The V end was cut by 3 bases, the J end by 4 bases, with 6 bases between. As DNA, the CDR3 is TGTGCCAGCAGCCAGGGGGGCACTGAAGCTTTCTTT. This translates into CASSQGGTEAFF.

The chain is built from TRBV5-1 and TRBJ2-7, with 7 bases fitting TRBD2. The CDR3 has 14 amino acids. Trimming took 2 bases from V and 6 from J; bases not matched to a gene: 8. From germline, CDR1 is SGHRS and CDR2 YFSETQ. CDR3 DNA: TGCGCCAGCAGCTTAGCGGGAAGGGGACTCGAGCAGTACTTC. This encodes CASSLAGRGLEQYF.

The CDR3 reads CASLSLFGQPPGDYTF. DNA of the CDR3: TGTGCCAGCCTGTCCCTTTTCGGACAACCGCCGGGTGACTACACCTTC. V and J are TRBV28 and TRBJ1-2; a weak D match, TRBD1 (5 bases). Trimming removed 8 bases from V and 10 bases from J, with 29 bases in between. This CDR3 is built from 16 residues. Looked up from germline, CDR1 is MDHEN and CDR2 is SYDVKM.

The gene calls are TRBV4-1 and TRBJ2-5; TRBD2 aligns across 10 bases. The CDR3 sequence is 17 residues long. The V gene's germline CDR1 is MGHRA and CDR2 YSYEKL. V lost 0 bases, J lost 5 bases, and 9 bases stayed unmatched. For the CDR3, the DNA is TGCGCCAGCAGCCAAGAGTACAGCGGGGGGGGTCCGGAGACCCAGTACTTC. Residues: CASSQEYSGGGPETQYF.

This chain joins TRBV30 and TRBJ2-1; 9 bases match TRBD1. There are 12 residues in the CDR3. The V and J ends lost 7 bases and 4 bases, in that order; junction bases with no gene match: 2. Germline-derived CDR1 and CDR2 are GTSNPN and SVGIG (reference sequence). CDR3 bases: TGTGCCTCGGGACAGGGATACAATGAGCAGTTCTTC. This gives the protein CASGQGYNEQFF. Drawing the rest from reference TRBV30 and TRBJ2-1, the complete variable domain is SQTIHQWPATLVQPVGSPLSLECTVEGTSNPNLYWYRQAAGRGLQLLFYSVGIGQISSEVPQNLSASRPQDRQFILSSKKLLLSDSGFYLCASGQGYNEQFFGPGTRLTVL.

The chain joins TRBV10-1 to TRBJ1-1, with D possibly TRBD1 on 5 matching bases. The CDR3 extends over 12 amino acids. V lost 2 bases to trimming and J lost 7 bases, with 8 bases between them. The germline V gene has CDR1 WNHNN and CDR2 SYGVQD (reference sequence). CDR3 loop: CASSEQGSEAFF. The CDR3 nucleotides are TGCGCCAGCAGTGAGCAGGGCAGTGAAGCTTTCTTT.

CDR3 sequence: CASSYTPDRPTEAFF. In DNA, the CDR3 is TGCGCCAGCAGCTACACACCAGATCGCCCCACTGAAGCTTTCTTT. The V gene is TRBV4-1, the J gene TRBJ1-1; D is undetermined. CDR3 length equals 15 residues. CDR1 and CDR2 (germline): MGHRA, YSYEKL. The V end was cut by 5 bases, the J end by 4 bases, with 17 bases between.

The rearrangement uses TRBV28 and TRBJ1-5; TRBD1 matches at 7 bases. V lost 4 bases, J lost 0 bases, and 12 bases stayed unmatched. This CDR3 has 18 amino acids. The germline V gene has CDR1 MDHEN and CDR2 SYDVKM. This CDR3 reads CASSSMTGPIYSNQPQHF. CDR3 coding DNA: TGTGCCAGCAGTTCCATGACAGGGCCGATTTATAGCAATCAGCCCCAGCATTTT.

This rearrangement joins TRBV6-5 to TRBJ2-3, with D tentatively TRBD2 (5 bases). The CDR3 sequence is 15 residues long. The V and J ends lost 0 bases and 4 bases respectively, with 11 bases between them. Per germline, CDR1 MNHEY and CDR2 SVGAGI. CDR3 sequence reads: CASSYSTGNPDTQYF. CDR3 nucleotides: TGTGCCAGCAGTTACTCGACCGGGAACCCAGATACGCAGTATTTT.

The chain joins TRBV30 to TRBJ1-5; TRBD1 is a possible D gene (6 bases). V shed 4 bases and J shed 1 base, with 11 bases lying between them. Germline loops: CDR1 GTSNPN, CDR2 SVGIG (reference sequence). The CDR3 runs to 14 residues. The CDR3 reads CAWNREGSNQPQHF. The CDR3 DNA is TGTGCCTGGAACAGGGAAGGCAGCAATCAGCCCCAGCATTTT.

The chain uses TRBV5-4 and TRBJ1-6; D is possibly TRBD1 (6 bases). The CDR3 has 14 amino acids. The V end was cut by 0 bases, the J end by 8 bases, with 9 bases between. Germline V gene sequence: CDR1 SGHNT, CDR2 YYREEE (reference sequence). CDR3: CASSLASGDSPLHF. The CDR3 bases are TGTGCCAGCAGCTTGGCGTCAGGGGATTCACCCCTCCACTTT. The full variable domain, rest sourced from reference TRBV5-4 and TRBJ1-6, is ETGVTQSPTHLIKTRGQQVTLRCSSQSGHNTVSWYQQALGQGPQFIFQYYREEENGRGNFPPRFSGLQFPNYSSELNVNALELDDSALYLCASSLASGDSPLHFGNGTRLTVT.

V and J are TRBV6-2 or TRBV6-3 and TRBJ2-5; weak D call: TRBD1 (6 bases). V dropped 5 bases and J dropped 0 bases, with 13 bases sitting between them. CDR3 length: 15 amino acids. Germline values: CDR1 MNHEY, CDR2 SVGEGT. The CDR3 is CASSPSTGYQETQYF. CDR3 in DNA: TGTGCCAGCAGTCCCTCGACAGGCTACCAAGAGACCCAGTACTTC.

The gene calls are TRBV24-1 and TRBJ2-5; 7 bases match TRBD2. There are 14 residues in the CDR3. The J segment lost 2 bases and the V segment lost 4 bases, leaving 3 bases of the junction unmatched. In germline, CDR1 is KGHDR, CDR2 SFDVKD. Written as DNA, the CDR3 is TGTGCCACCAGTGACACTAGCGTTCAAGAGACCCAGTACTTC. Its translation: CATSDTSVQETQYF.

CDR3 bases: TGTGCCAGCTCCCGGACAGGATCTGGCAATAATCAGCCCCAGCATTTT. It is translated as CASSRTGSGNNQPQHF. The chain joins TRBV18 to TRBJ1-5, with 7 bases matching TRBD1. CDR3 length: 16 amino acids. CDR1 and CDR2 from the germline V gene are KGHSH and LQKENI. J gave up 4 bases and V 6 bases, and 12 bases lay outside the gene matches. Using reference TRBV18 and TRBJ1-5 for the parts outside the CDR3, the full variable domain is NAGVMQNPRHLVRRRGQEARLRCSPMKGHSHVYWYRQLPEEGLKFMVYLQKENIIDESGMPKERFSAEFPKEGPSILRIQQVVRGDSAAYFCASSRTGSGNNQPQHFGDGTRLSIL.

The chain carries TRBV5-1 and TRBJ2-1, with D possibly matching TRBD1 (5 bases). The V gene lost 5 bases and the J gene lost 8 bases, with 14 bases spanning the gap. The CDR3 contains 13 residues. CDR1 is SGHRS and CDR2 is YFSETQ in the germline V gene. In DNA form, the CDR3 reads TGCGCCAGCAGTCCCCCCTCAGGGTATGAGCAGTTCTTC. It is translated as CASSPPSGYEQFF.

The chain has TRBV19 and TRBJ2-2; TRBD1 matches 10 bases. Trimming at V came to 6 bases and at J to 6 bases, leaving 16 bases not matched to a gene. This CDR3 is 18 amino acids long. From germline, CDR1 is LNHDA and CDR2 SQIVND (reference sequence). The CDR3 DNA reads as TGTGCCAGTAGCGTGGGACAGGGGATCGGAAGTTACGCCGGGGAGCTGTTTTTT. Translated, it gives CASSVGQGIGSYAGELFF.

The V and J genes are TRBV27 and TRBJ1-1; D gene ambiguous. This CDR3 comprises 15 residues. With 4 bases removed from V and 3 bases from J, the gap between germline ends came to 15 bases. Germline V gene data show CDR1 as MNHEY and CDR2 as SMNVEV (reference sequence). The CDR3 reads CASSSSLIGDTEAFF. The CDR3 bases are TGTGCCAGCAGTTCCTCTCTAATCGGAGACACTGAAGCTTTCTTT.

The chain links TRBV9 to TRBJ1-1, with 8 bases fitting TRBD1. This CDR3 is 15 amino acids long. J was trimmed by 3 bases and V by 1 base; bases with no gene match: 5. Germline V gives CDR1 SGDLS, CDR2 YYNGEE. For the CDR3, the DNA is TGTGCCAGCAGCGTAAGGGAGGGACAGGACACTGAAGCTTTCTTT. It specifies CASSVREGQDTEAFF.

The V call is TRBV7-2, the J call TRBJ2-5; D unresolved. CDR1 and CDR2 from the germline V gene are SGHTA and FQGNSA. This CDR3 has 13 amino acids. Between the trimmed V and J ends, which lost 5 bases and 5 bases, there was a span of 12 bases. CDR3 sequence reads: CASSPELFETQYF. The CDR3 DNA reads TGTGCCAGCAGCCCCGAGTTGTTCGAGACCCAGTACTTC.

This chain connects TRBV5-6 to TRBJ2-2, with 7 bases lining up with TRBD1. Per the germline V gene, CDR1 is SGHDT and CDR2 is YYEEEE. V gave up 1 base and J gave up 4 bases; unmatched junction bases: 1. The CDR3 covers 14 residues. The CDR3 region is CASSLRGLTGELFF. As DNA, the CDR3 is TGTGCCAGCAGCTTGAGGGGGCTCACCGGGGAGCTGTTTTTT.

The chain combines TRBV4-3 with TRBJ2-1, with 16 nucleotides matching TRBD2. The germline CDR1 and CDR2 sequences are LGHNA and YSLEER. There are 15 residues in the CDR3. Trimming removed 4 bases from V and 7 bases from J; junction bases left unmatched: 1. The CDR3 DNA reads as TGCGCCAGCAGCCTGGGACTAGCGGGAGGGAATGAGCAGTTCTTC. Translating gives CASSLGLAGGNEQFF.

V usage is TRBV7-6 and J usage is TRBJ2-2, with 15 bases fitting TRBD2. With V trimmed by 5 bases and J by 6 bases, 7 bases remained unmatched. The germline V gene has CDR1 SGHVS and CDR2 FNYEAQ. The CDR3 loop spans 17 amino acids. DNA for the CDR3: TGTGCCAGCAGCCGATGGACTAGCGGGAGGGGAGCCGGGGAGCTGTTTTTT. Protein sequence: CASSRWTSGRGAGELFF. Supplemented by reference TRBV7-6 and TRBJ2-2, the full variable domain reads GAGVSQSPRYKVTKRGQDVALRCDPISGHVSLYWYRQALGQGPEFLTYFNYEAQQDKSGLPNDRFSAERPEGSISTLTIQRTEQRDSAMYRCASSRWTSGRGAGELFFGEGSRLTVL.

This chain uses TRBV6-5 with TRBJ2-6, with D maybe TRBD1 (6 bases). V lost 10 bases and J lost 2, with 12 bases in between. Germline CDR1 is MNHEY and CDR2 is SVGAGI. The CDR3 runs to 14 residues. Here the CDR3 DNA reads TGTGCCACCTCGCCAGGGGCTGGGGCCAACGTCCTGACTTTC. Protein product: CATSPGAGANVLTF.

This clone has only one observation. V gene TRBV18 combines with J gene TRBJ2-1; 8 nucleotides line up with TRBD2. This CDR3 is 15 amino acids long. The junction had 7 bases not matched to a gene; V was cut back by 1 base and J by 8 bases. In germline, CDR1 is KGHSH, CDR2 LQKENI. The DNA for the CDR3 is TGTGCCAGCTCACCACAACGGGAGGGTTGGGATGAGCAGTTCTTC. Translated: CASSPQREGWDEQFF.

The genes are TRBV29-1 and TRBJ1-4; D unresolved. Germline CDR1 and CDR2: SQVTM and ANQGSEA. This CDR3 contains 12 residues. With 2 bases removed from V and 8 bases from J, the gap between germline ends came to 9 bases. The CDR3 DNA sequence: TGCAGCGTTGAACAGGAGGACGAAAAACTGTTTTTT. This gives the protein CSVEQEDEKLFF.

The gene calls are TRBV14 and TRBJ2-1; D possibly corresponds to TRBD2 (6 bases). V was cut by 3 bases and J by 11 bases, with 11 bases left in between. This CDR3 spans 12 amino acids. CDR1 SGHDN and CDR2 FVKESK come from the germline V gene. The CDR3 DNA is TGTGCCAGCAGCCAGAGCGGGTTGCAGCAGTTCTTC. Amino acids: CASSQSGLQQFF.

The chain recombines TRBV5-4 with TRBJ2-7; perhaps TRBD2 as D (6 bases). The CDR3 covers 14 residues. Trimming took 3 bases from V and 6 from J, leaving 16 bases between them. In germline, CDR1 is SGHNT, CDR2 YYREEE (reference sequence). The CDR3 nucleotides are TGTGCCAGCAGCTCTTTAGCTGGAGGGCTCGAGCAGTACTTC. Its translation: CASSSLAGGLEQYF.

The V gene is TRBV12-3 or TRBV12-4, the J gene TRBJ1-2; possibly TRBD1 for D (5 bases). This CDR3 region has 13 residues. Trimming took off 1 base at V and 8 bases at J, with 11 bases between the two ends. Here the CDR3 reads CASSLDRSGGYTF. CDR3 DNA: TGTGCCAGCAGTTTAGACAGGTCTGGCGGCTACACCTTC.

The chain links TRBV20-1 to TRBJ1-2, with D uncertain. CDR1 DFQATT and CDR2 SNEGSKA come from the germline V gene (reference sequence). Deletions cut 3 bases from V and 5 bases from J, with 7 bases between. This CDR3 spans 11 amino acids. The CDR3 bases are TGCAGTGCTAGGAGCGGTTATGGCTACACCTTC. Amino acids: CSARSGYGYTF.

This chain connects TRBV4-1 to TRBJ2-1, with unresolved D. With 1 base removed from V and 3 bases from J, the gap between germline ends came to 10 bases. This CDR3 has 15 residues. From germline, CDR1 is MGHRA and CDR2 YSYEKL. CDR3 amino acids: CASSQVVADYNEQFF. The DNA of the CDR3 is TGCGCCAGCAGCCAAGTTGTGGCAGACTACAATGAGCAGTTCTTC.